Following are 28 T cell receptor beta chains from one sample sequenced in a study of T cell repertoires in cytomegalovirus infection. TCRdb ran MiXCR on the reads and lists one entry per CDR3 protein. The sample comprises around 280,000 distinct CDR3 sequences, roughly 13% of which are singletons, and about 10% rests with the top ten. Sequencing used PBMCs. The source is a human donor in good health (CMV status not recorded). Some clones in this sample may be carry-over from other donors' samples.

This clonotype has a handful of counts. The chain links TRBV4-1 to TRBJ2-7; TRBD2 aligns across 10 bases. CDR1 is MGHRA, CDR2 YSYEKL, per germline. This CDR3 has 18 amino acids. Trimming at V came to 0 bases and at J to 1 base, leaving 9 bases not matched to a gene. CDR3: CASSQEVVAGGVSYEQYF. The DNA for the CDR3 is TGCGCCAGCAGCCAAGAGGTCGTAGCGGGAGGTGTGTCCTACGAGCAGTACTTC.

With respect to this clonotype: Just one base apart from a much larger clone, this may be a read error. Likely a read error: the CDR3 ends without its conserved phenylalanine or tryptophan. The genes are TRBV19 and TRBJ2-5; D perhaps matches TRBD1 (5 bases). In germline, CDR1 is LNHDA, CDR2 SQIVND (reference sequence). V lost 10 bases, J lost 5 bases, and 14 bases lay in between. The length of the CDR3 is 12 residues. The DNA for the CDR3 is TGTGCCACCCGACAGTCTGGGGAGACCCAGTACTCC. Translation: CATRQSGETQYS.

This clonotype has just a few counts. The J gene is TRBJ2-6, the V gene TRBV29-1; D possibly corresponds to TRBD1 (5 bases). CDR3 length equals 16 residues. Germline CDR1 and CDR2: SQVTM and ANQGSEA. The V end lost 4 bases, the J end lost 2 bases, and 15 bases lay between the germline ends. Here the CDR3 DNA reads TGCAGCGTTGGATGGGCCCAGGGCGCTGGGGCCAACGTCCTGACTTTC. Translated: CSVGWAQGAGANVLTF. The full variable domain, its missing parts supplied by reference TRBV29-1 and TRBJ2-6, is SAVISQKPSRDICQRGTSLTIQCQVDSQVTMMFWYRQQPGQSLTLIATANQGSEATYESGFVIDKFPISRPNLTFSTLTVSNMSPEDSSIYLCSVGWAQGAGANVLTFGAGSRLTVL.

This clonotype occurred many times. The V and J genes are TRBV7-2 and TRBJ2-5; 8 bases fit TRBD2. V gave up 5 bases and J gave up 3 bases; unmatched junction bases: 5. CDR3 size: 14 residues. CDR1 and CDR2 from the germline V gene are SGHTA and FQGNSA. The CDR3 region has the DNA TGTGCCAGCAGCCGGGGGGGGATAGAAGAGACCCAGTACTTC. Translating gives CASSRGGIEETQYF.

This chain uses TRBV6-5 with TRBJ2-6; D is unclear. The V gene lost 6 bases and the J gene lost 0 bases, with 9 bases spanning the gap. Germline lookup yields CDR1 MNHEY and CDR2 SVGAGI. The CDR3 runs 15 residues. CDR3 coding DNA: TGTGCCAGCAGCCTACTAAGCTCTGGGGCCAACGTCCTGACTTTC. It encodes CASSLLSSGANVLTF.

This clonotype was counted many times. Germline is not matched at one junction end, which may reflect a read error. V gene TRBV7-9 combines with J gene TRBJ2-1, with TRBD1 as a possible D gene (6 bases). CDR1 is SEHNR, CDR2 FQNEAQ, per germline (reference sequence). The CDR3 loop spans 12 amino acids. The CDR3 nucleotides are TGTGCCAGCAGCTTAGAACAGGGATCATCGGTCTTC. It encodes CASSLEQGSSVF.

The CDR3 nucleotides are TGCAGTGCTCAGAAGATACAGGGACAAGGATACAATGAGCAGTTCTTC. This encodes CSAQKIQGQGYNEQFF. The chain joins TRBV20-1 to TRBJ2-1; weak D call: TRBD1 (6 bases). V lost 5 bases and J lost 4, with 21 bases in between. The CDR3 has 16 residues. CDR1 DFQATT and CDR2 SNEGSKA come from the germline V gene (reference sequence).

Ten or more counts support this clonotype. This chain connects TRBV7-9 to TRBJ2-3, with TRBD1 identical over 9 bases. The CDR3 contains 16 residues. CDR1 and CDR2 from the germline V gene are SEHNR and FQNEAQ (reference sequence). The J segment lost 4 bases and the V segment lost 4 bases, leaving 9 bases of the junction unmatched. CDR3 region: CASSSSPGQGADTQYF. CDR3 nucleotides: TGTGCCAGCAGCTCCTCCCCGGGACAGGGCGCAGATACGCAGTATTTT.

About this clonotype: Relative to the germline gene, one junction end is altered; a read error may explain this. The chain links TRBV29-1 to TRBJ2-5, with D tentatively TRBD1 or TRBD2 (6 bases each). The CDR3 sequence is 15 residues long. Germline V gene sequence: CDR1 SQVTM, CDR2 ANQGSEA. The DNA for the CDR3 is TGCAGCGCTGAACCCGGAGGGGGGCGCGCGGAGACCCAGTACTTC. This sequence encodes CSAEPGGGRAETQYF.

This clonotype was picked up many times. The V and J genes are TRBV7-3 and TRBJ2-4; the D is unclear. The V gene lost 5 bases and the J gene lost 3 bases, with 14 bases spanning the gap. The germline V gene has CDR1 SGHTA and CDR2 FQGTGA. This CDR3 is built from 15 residues. CDR3 protein: CASSPEGLGKNIQYF. The CDR3 DNA is TGTGCCAGCAGCCCAGAAGGCCTTGGCAAAAACATTCAGTACTTC.

This clonotype appeared many times. The J gene is TRBJ1-5, the V gene TRBV2, with D possibly matching TRBD1 (5 bases). V lost 4 bases to trimming and J lost 1 base, with 8 bases between them. CDR1 is SNHLY, CDR2 FYNNEI, per germline. The CDR3 extends over 14 amino acids. CDR3: CASSGGDSNQPQHF. The CDR3 nucleotides read TGTGCCAGCAGTGGGGGCGACAGCAATCAGCCCCAGCATTTT.

V is TRBV12-3 or TRBV12-4 and J is TRBJ2-2; D is perhaps TRBD1 (5 bases). The CDR3 loop spans 16 amino acids. The ends were cut back, 5 bases at V and 0 bases at J, with 13 bases in the middle. CDR3 residues: CASSARTPSNTGELFF. In DNA, the CDR3 is TGTGCCAGCAGTGCTCGGACACCCTCGAACACCGGGGAGCTGTTTTTT.

This clonotype was observed a few times. The V gene is TRBV6-2 or TRBV6-3, the J gene TRBJ2-3, with no clear D. Germline V gene lookup returns CDR1 MNHEY and CDR2 SVGEGT. V shed 7 bases and J shed 1 base, with 9 bases lying between them. The CDR3 is 13 residues long. The CDR3 region has the DNA TGTGCCAGCATCCGCGACGGCACAGATACGCAGTATTTT. Translating gives CASIRDGTDTQYF.

The table lists this clonotype with a few counts. The rearrangement uses TRBV2 and TRBJ2-1, with 8 bases lining up with TRBD2. Trimming cost V 6 bases and J 6 bases; bases outside gene matches: 1. Germline V gene sequence: CDR1 SNHLY, CDR2 FYNNEI. This CDR3 is 12 amino acids long. The CDR3 loop reads CASRGTSNEQFF. The CDR3 DNA reads as TGTGCCAGCAGGGGGACTAGCAATGAGCAGTTCTTC.

This clonotype was counted only a few times. Sequence at one end of the junction differs from germline and may be a read error. J is TRBJ1-1 and V is TRBV7-7; no clear D. The CDR3 runs 13 residues. The V gene's germline CDR1 is SSHAT and CDR2 FNYEAQ (reference sequence). The CDR3 region is CASSQTRNTEAFF. CDR3 coding DNA: TGTGCTAGCAGCCAGACCAGGAACACTGAAGCTTTCTTT.

This clonotype was seen repeatedly, ten times or more. V gene TRBV28 combines with J gene TRBJ1-4; D ambiguous. The CDR3 is 11 amino acids. Germline CDR1 is MDHEN and CDR2 is SYDVKM. The V and J ends lost 5 bases and 8 bases respectively, with 6 bases between them. CDR3 DNA sequence: TGTGCCAGCAGTAGACCCGAAAAACTGTTTTTT. Protein: CASSRPEKLFF.

There are a few counts of this clonotype. The chain links TRBV20-1 to TRBJ1-6; D gene ambiguous. V gave up 1 base and J gave up 0 bases, with 13 bases separating them. This CDR3 has 17 residues. Germline CDR1 reads DFQATT; CDR2 reads SNEGSKA (reference sequence). In DNA, the CDR3 is TGCAGTGCTAGAGTTGGGGAAAAGAGCTCCTATAATTCACCCCTCCACTTT. Residues: CSARVGEKSSYNSPLHF.

This clonotype was recorded a few times. This chain joins TRBV28 and TRBJ1-5; no firm D call. V shed 1 base and J shed 0 bases, with 10 bases lying between them. The CDR3 sequence is 16 residues long. Germline V gives CDR1 MDHEN, CDR2 SYDVKM. CDR3 residues: CASSLSWIDSNQPQHF. The CDR3 nucleotides are TGTGCCAGCAGTTTATCCTGGATTGATAGCAATCAGCCCCAGCATTTT.

This clonotype was seen just once. The genes are TRBV9 and TRBJ2-7; D is unclear. With 0 bases removed from V and 6 bases from J, the gap between germline ends came to 10 bases. The CDR3 is 13 residues long. Germline CDR1 reads SGDLS; CDR2 reads YYNGEE. The CDR3 spells CASSVGLVGEQYF. The DNA of the CDR3 is TGTGCCAGCAGCGTAGGGTTAGTTGGCGAGCAGTACTTC.

The count of this clonotype is one. This may be a read error: a much more frequent sequence differs by one nucleotide. The V call is TRBV2, the J call TRBJ2-1; D unclear. Between the trimmed V and J ends, which lost 2 bases and 6 bases, there was a span of 8 bases. The germline gives CDR1 SNHLY, CDR2 FYNNEI. The CDR3 sequence is 13 residues long. CDR3 in amino acids: CASSEHGFNEQFF. CDR3 sequence (DNA): TGTGCCAGCAGTGAACACGGGTTCAATGAGCAGTTCTTC.

On this clonotype itself: A read error may explain this, as a much larger clone is one base away. V usage is TRBV5-1 and J usage is TRBJ2-2; 9 nucleotides align to TRBD1. The CDR3 covers 17 residues. The V gene's germline CDR1 is SGHRS and CDR2 YFSETQ. CDR3 residues: CARSLAITGGDTGELFF. CDR3 sequence (DNA): TGCGCCCGCAGCTTGGCGATAACAGGGGGCGACACCGGGGAGCTGTTTTTT. The full variable domain, in which reference TRBV5-1 and TRBJ2-2 provide the parts outside the CDR3, is KAGVTQTPRYLIKTRGQQVTLSCSPISGHRSVSWYQQTPGQGLQFLFEYFSETQRNKGNFPGRFSGRQFSNSRSEMNVSTLELGDSALYLCARSLAITGGDTGELFFGEGSRLTVL.

The table lists this clonotype with a few counts. V and J are TRBV25-1 and TRBJ1-1; TRBD1 agrees at 9 bases. CDR1 MGHDK and CDR2 SYGVNS come from the germline V gene. The V gene end was trimmed by 3 bases and the J gene end by 3 bases; junction bases not matched to a gene: 5. The CDR3 totals 15 residues. CDR3 in amino acids: CASSDSGQGDTEAFF. CDR3 sequence (DNA): TGTGCCAGCAGTGATTCGGGACAGGGAGACACTGAAGCTTTCTTT. Filled out from reference TRBV25-1 and TRBJ1-1, the complete variable domain reads EADIYQTPRYLVIGTGKKITLECSQTMGHDKMYWYQQDPGMELHLIHYSYGVNSTEKGDLSSESTVSRIRTEHFPLTLESARPSHTSQYLCASSDSGQGDTEAFFGQGTRLTVV.

This chain connects TRBV6-2 or TRBV6-3 to TRBJ2-6, with 11 bases matching TRBD1. Germline CDR1 reads MNHEY; CDR2 reads SVGEGT. This CDR3 spans 18 amino acids. The V gene end was trimmed by 5 bases and the J gene end by 2 bases; junction bases not matched to a gene: 8. CDR3 amino acids: CASSGGQGAVTGANVLTF. Written as DNA, the CDR3 is TGTGCCAGCAGTGGAGGACAGGGGGCGGTGACTGGGGCCAACGTCCTGACTTTC.

The chain has TRBV11-1 and TRBJ1-1, with D unclear. CDR1 and CDR2 from the germline V gene are SGHAT and FQDESV (reference sequence). Trimming cost V 2 bases and J 1 base, with 11 bases left between them. This CDR3 region has 15 residues. CDR3 nucleotides: TGTGCCAGCAGCTTATCCCCAGCGAGGAACACTGAAGCTTTCTTT. It yields the protein CASSLSPARNTEAFF.

This clonotype was picked up many times. This rearrangement joins TRBV7-2 to TRBJ2-2, with D tentatively TRBD1 (6 bases). V gave up 5 bases and J gave up 5 bases, with 9 bases separating them. In germline, CDR1 is SGHTA, CDR2 FQGNSA. The CDR3 consists of 13 residues. CDR3 DNA: TGTGCCAGCAGCATAGGGGGAACCGGGGAGCTGTTTTTT. It yields the protein CASSIGGTGELFF.

This clonotype showed up just a few times. The genes are TRBV6-5 and TRBJ2-5; possibly TRBD2 for D (6 bases). The CDR3 covers 13 residues. Between the trimmed V and J ends, which lost 8 bases and 0 bases, there was a span of 10 bases. Germline-derived CDR1 and CDR2 are MNHEY and SVGAGI. Here the CDR3 DNA reads TGTGCCAGCCTGGGGGGTAACCAAGAGACCCAGTACTTC. Translating it yields CASLGGNQETQYF.

A few counts support this clonotype. The rearrangement joins TRBV20-1 to TRBJ2-1, with a weak D call TRBD1 (6 bases). The CDR3 runs to 18 residues. V was clipped by 3 bases and J by 2 bases, with 23 bases between them. CDR1 and CDR2 from the germline V gene are DFQATT and SNEGSKA (reference sequence). CDR3 coding DNA: TGCAGTGCTAGTCGAATACCTCAGGGGCAGGAGGCCTACAATGAGCAGTTCTTC. Residues: CSASRIPQGQEAYNEQFF.

There are many counts of this clonotype. The gene calls are TRBV7-2 and TRBJ1-3; D is perhaps TRBD1 (6 bases). The V gene's germline CDR1 is SGHTA and CDR2 FQGNSA. V was trimmed by 1 base and J by 0 bases, leaving 7 bases between them. The CDR3 runs 15 residues. The CDR3 DNA is TGTGCCAGCAGCTTAGGGGACATCTCTGGAAACACCATATATTTT. It encodes CASSLGDISGNTIYF.